Following are 3 T cell receptor beta chains from one sample sequenced in a study of T cell responses to AZD1222 COVID-19 vaccine. Generated by immunoSEQ multiplex PCR, the TCRdb table keeps only in-frame clones and is missing some. The data contain tens of thousands of clones, roughly 87% of them singletons. The sequences come from peripheral blood, collected 28 days after the second AZD1222 dose. These receptors all stem from an adult who received the AZD1222 COVID-19 vaccine.

V and J are TRBV15 and TRBJ1-2, with 7 bases fitting TRBD1. The trim removed 5 bases at V and 4 bases at J, leaving 4 bases unmatched. The CDR3 totals 13 residues. Per the germline V gene, CDR1 is LNHNV and CDR2 is YYDKDF (reference sequence). The CDR3 is CATSVQGSYGYTF. In DNA, the CDR3 is TGTGCCACCAGCGTACAGGGGTCCTATGGCTACACCTTC.

This rearrangement joins TRBV30 to TRBJ1-3; D call uncertain. The V gene's germline CDR1 is GTSNPN and CDR2 SVGIG (reference sequence). Trimming pared 0 bases from V and 0 bases from J, leaving 12 bases between. CDR3 size: 16 residues. As DNA, the CDR3 is TGTGCCTGGAGTGTGTTGCGACTCGGCTCTGGAAACACCATATATTTT. Translating it yields CAWSVLRLGSGNTIYF.

This clone was picked up one time. The V gene is TRBV7-2, the J gene TRBJ1-1; the match to TRBD1 covers 7 bases. The germline CDR1 and CDR2 sequences are SGHTA and FQGNSA. The CDR3 is 12 residues long. V gave up 5 bases and J gave up 6 bases; unmatched junction bases: 3. CDR3 nucleotide sequence: TGTGCCAGCAGCATCGGACAGGCTGAAGCTTTCTTT. This encodes CASSIGQAEAFF.